One sample yielded the 18 T cell receptor beta chains listed below, sequenced in a study of early stage breast cancer tumors (dated by TCRdb to about 2017). Libraries were made using the immunoSEQ multiplex PCR assay. TCRdb stores this immuneACCESS table with in-frame sequences only. Part of the clones is absent; in the studies checked, under half of the shortfall reflects unresolved V genes, and no reason is known for the rest. The sample data list 5,000 to 5,500 clones, and roughly 70% of these were observed just once. Roughly 13% of the sample lies in the top ten. Sequencing was carried out using normal breast tissue next to the tumor. These receptors were taken from a person between 60 and 69 years old with breast cancer.

The chain couples TRBV27 to TRBJ2-5; D not resolved. Germline-derived CDR1 and CDR2 are MNHEY and SMNVEV (reference sequence). The CDR3 runs 14 residues. V was cut by 6 bases and J by 2 bases, with 13 bases left in between. The CDR3 protein is CASSQDLRQETQYF. CDR3 sequence (DNA): TGTGCCAGCAGCCAGGACCTCCGACAAGAGACCCAGTACTTC.

This sequence joins TRBV27 and TRBJ1-5; 7 nucleotides align to TRBD1. The CDR3 has 14 residues. Germline V CDR1 and CDR2: MNHEY, SMNVEV (reference sequence). Trimming at V came to 7 bases and at J to 5 bases, leaving 8 bases not matched to a gene. The CDR3 is CASKVTGYDQPQHF. The CDR3 DNA sequence: TGTGCCAGCAAAGTGACAGGGTACGATCAGCCCCAGCATTTT.

The gene calls are TRBV30 and TRBJ2-7; D is unresolved. Trimming took 2 bases from V and 5 from J, leaving 10 bases between them. CDR3 length: 12 amino acids. The germline V gene encodes CDR1 GTSNPN and CDR2 SVGIG (reference sequence). The CDR3 DNA is TGTGCCTGGAGTCACTTTGGACACGAGCAGTACTTC. Protein product: CAWSHFGHEQYF.

This sequence joins TRBV9 and TRBJ2-3, with TRBD2 matching 10 bases. The CDR3 loop spans 20 amino acids. Germline CDR1 reads SGDLS; CDR2 reads YYNGEE. Trimming cost V 0 bases and J 0 bases; bases outside gene matches: 13. CDR3 DNA: TGTGCCAGCAGCGTAGGCTATCTAGCGGGGGAGACCTCTAGCACAGATACGCAGTATTTT. This encodes CASSVGYLAGETSSTDTQYF.

The chain uses TRBV5-5 and TRBJ2-7; D is ambiguous. Germline CDR1 and CDR2: SGHKS and YYEKEE (reference sequence). V gave up 4 bases and J gave up 4 bases, with 6 bases separating them. The CDR3 length is 11 residues. CDR3 sequence reads: CASSVGYEQYF. Here the CDR3 DNA reads TGTGCCAGCAGCGTAGGGTACGAGCAGTACTTC.

In this sample, this clone turned up once. The CDR3 sequence: CASSLPGPLKETQYF. The CDR3 coding sequence is TGTGCCAGCAGCTTACCGGGTCCCCTTAAGGAGACCCAGTACTTC. The chain couples TRBV5-4 to TRBJ2-5, with D uncertain. The CDR3 is made up of 15 amino acids. Looked up from germline, CDR1 is SGHNT and CDR2 is YYREEE (reference sequence). The germline V and J ends were trimmed by 2 bases and 5 bases, with 16 bases remaining between them.

This clone was seen only a few times. The chain carries TRBV9 and TRBJ1-5; tentative D call: TRBD1 (5 bases). V was pared by 0 bases and J by 7 bases, with 14 bases between. The CDR3 loop spans 15 amino acids. Germline values: CDR1 SGDLS, CDR2 YYNGEE. This CDR3 reads CASSVGASGRQPQHF. DNA for the CDR3: TGTGCCAGCAGCGTAGGGGCGTCGGGACGGCAGCCCCAGCATTTT.

This chain links TRBV27 with TRBJ1-4, with 10 nucleotides matching TRBD1. The CDR3 is made up of 13 amino acids. The ends lost 6 bases at V and 6 bases at J; junction bases unmatched: 1. Germline V gene sequence: CDR1 MNHEY, CDR2 SMNVEV (reference sequence). Here the CDR3 DNA reads TGTGCCAGCAGCGGGACAGGGGATGAAAAACTGTTTTTT. Residues: CASSGTGDEKLFF. Full variable domain (missing parts from reference TRBV27 and TRBJ1-4): EAQVTQNPRYLITVTGKKLTVTCSQNMNHEYMSWYRQDPGLGLRQIYYSMNVEVTDKGDVPEGYKVSRKEKRNFPLILESPSPNQTSLYFCASSGTGDEKLFFGSGTQLSVL.

The chain carries TRBV28 and TRBJ2-1; D is possibly TRBD1 or TRBD2 (5 bases each). The CDR3 has 13 amino acids. Germline V gene lookup returns CDR1 MDHEN and CDR2 SYDVKM. V was shortened by 7 bases and J by 7 bases, with 14 bases between the two germline ends. As DNA, the CDR3 is TGTGCCAGCACCCGAGGGGCTAGAAATGAGCAGTTCTTC. Translation gives CASTRGARNEQFF.

The chain recombines TRBV6-1 with TRBJ2-2; TRBD2 aligns across 8 bases. With V trimmed by 4 bases and J by 2 bases, 3 bases remained unmatched. CDR3 length equals 15 residues. CDR1 is MNHNS, CDR2 SASEGT, per germline. CDR3 amino acids: CASSVSGSNTGELFF. The DNA for the CDR3 is TGTGCCAGCAGTGTCAGCGGGAGTAACACCGGGGAGCTGTTTTTT.

In its sample, this clone is medium-sized (0.01 to 0.1%). The gene calls are TRBV19 and TRBJ2-2, with D uncertain. The V and J ends lost 8 bases and 0 bases respectively, with 13 bases between them. This CDR3 has 15 residues. CDR1 and CDR2 (germline): LNHDA, SQIVND (reference sequence). CDR3 sequence reads: CASGPLPANTGELFF. DNA of the CDR3: TGTGCCAGTGGCCCGCTACCCGCGAACACCGGGGAGCTGTTTTTT.

This sequence joins TRBV10-1 and TRBJ1-4; TRBD1 agrees at 10 bases. Trimming at V came to 6 bases and at J to 5 bases, leaving 9 bases not matched to a gene. Germline assignment: CDR1 WNHNN and CDR2 SYGVQD (reference sequence). The CDR3 contains 16 residues. The CDR3 protein is CASSRDRGVRNEKLFF. In DNA form, the CDR3 reads TGCGCCAGCAGCCGGGACAGGGGTGTAAGAAATGAAAAACTGTTTTTT.

The CDR3 DNA reads as TGTGCCAGCAGCATCGGGACAGGGGACTACGAGCAGTACTTC. It translates to CASSIGTGDYEQYF. The V call is TRBV11-2, the J call TRBJ2-7, with TRBD1 identical over 10 bases. The germline CDR1 and CDR2 sequences are SGHAT and FQNNGV. V lost 5 bases to trimming and J lost 3 bases; unmatched junction nucleotides: 4. CDR3 length: 14 amino acids.

The sample holds a few counts of this clone. The CDR3 spells CASSPPGAGRGTQYF. DNA of the CDR3: TGTGCCAGCAGCCCCCCGGGGGCAGGGAGGGGGACCCAGTACTTC. This chain connects TRBV7-2 to TRBJ2-5; tentatively, D is TRBD2 (7 bases). The CDR3 contains 15 residues. The V gene's germline CDR1 is SGHTA and CDR2 FQGNSA. V was clipped by 5 bases and J by 7 bases, with 20 bases between them. Full variable domain (outside the CDR3, taken from reference TRBV7-2 and TRBJ2-5): GAGVSQSPSNKVTEKGKDVELRCDPISGHTALYWYRQSLGQGLEFLIYFQGNSAPDKSGLPSDRFSAERTGGSVSTLTIQRTQQEDSAVYLCASSPPGAGRGTQYFGPGTRLLVL.

This sequence joins TRBV28 and TRBJ1-1, with 7 nucleotides matching TRBD1. Trimming cost V 8 bases and J 4 bases; bases outside gene matches: 13. The CDR3 contains 15 residues. The germline V gene has CDR1 MDHEN and CDR2 SYDVKM. The CDR3 nucleotides read TGTGCCAGCTCGGAGGGGACAGTTCGGGCCACTGAAGCTTTCTTT. Translation gives CASSEGTVRATEAFF.

About this clone itself: A read error may account for a junction end that differs from germline. CDR3 DNA: TGTGCCAGCAGCTTAGGGGACAGCTATTATTCACCCCTCCACTTT. Translating gives CASSLGDSYYSPLHF. The genes are TRBV11-2 and TRBJ1-6, with 7 nucleotides matching TRBD1. The CDR3 has 15 residues. Per germline, CDR1 SGHAT and CDR2 FQNNGV.

This chain connects TRBV7-6 to TRBJ2-7; D unresolved. From germline, CDR1 is SGHVS and CDR2 FNYEAQ. V lost 4 bases and J lost 6, with 16 bases in between. CDR3 length: 14 residues. CDR3 region: CASSSAQPTSEQYF. The DNA for the CDR3 is TGTGCCAGCAGCTCCGCGCAGCCCACAAGCGAGCAGTACTTC. Full variable domain (missing parts from reference TRBV7-6 and TRBJ2-7): GAGVSQSPRYKVTKRGQDVALRCDPISGHVSLYWYRQALGQGPEFLTYFNYEAQQDKSGLPNDRFSAERPEGSISTLTIQRTEQRDSAMYRCASSSAQPTSEQYFGPGTRLTVT.

The chain carries TRBV9 and TRBJ1-2; a possible D gene is TRBD1 (6 bases). Germline V lookup: CDR1 SGDLS, CDR2 YYNGEE. Trimming cost V 4 bases and J 1 base, with 23 bases left between them. The length of the CDR3 is 18 residues. As DNA, the CDR3 is TGTGCCAGCAGCTCCGGCAGACAGGAAGCGGTTTATAACTATGGCTACACCTTC. Encoded protein: CASSSGRQEAVYNYGYTF. Looking up the rest from reference TRBV9 and TRBJ1-2 gives the full variable domain: DSGVTQTPKHLITATGQRVTLRCSPRSGDLSVYWYQQSLDQGLQFLIQYYNGEERAKGNILERFSAQQFPDLHSELNLSSLELGDSALYFCASSSGRQEAVYNYGYTFGSGTRLTVV.